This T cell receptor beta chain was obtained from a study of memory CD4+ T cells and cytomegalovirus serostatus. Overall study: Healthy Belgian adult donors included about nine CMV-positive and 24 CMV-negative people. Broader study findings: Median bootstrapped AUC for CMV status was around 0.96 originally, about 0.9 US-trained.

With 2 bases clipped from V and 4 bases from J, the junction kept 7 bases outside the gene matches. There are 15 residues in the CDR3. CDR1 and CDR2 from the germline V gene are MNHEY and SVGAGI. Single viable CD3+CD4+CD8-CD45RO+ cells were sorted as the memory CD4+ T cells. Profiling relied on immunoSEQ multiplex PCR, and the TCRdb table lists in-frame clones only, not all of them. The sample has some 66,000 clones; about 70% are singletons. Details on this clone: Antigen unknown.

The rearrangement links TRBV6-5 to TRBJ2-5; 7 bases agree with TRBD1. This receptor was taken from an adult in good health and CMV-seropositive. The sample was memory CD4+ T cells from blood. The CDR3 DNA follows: TGTGCCAGCAGTTACCTGACGACAGGGCGAGAGACCCAGTACTTC. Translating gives CASSYLTTGRETQYF.